These 6 T cell receptor beta chains originate from one sample sequenced in a study of T cell repertoires in cytomegalovirus infection. TCRdb re-derived calls from the reads in MiXCR, one entry per CDR3 protein. The data hold about 920,000 distinct CDR3 sequences, with approximately 31% observed a single time. These receptors lack a known antigen. The sequenced sample was cultured CD8+ T cells from PBMCs, obtained from culture after CMV antigen stimulation. All receptors derive from a human donor in good health (CMV status not recorded). Some clones in this sample may be carry-over from other donors' samples.

This clonotype showed up many times. The chain has TRBV7-2 and TRBJ1-5, with 8 bases matching TRBD1. Losses at the gene ends were 8 bases for V and 5 bases for J; bases not matched to a gene: 11. Germline CDR1 SGHTA, CDR2 FQGNSA. The CDR3 runs 15 residues. The chain's CDR3 is CASRPGDRPDQPQHF. In DNA, the CDR3 is TGTGCCAGCCGCCCCGGGGACAGGCCAGATCAGCCCCAGCATTTT.

This clonotype was seen more than once but under ten times. The rearrangement links TRBV12-3 or TRBV12-4 to TRBJ2-3; weak D call: TRBD2 (5 bases). This CDR3 comprises 15 residues. V lost 3 bases, J lost 3 bases, and 13 bases lay in between. DNA of the CDR3: TGTGCCAGCAGTTTCCAGCGGCCGGAAACAGATACGCAGTATTTT. It encodes CASSFQRPETDTQYF.

This chain uses TRBV9 with TRBJ2-3, with 8 nucleotides matching TRBD2. The V gene end was trimmed by 0 bases and the J gene end by 1 base; junction bases not matched to a gene: 7. Germline V gene lookup returns CDR1 SGDLS and CDR2 YYNGEE. This CDR3 contains 17 residues. CDR3 DNA sequence: TGTGCCAGCAGCGTAGCTAAGCGGGGGCAAGGCACAGATACGCAGTATTTT. It codes for CASSVAKRGQGTDTQYF. The full variable domain, completed using reference TRBV9 and TRBJ2-3, is DSGVTQTPKHLITATGQRVTLRCSPRSGDLSVYWYQQSLDQGLQFLIQYYNGEERAKGNILERFSAQQFPDLHSELNLSSLELGDSALYFCASSVAKRGQGTDTQYFGPGTRLTVL.

V gene TRBV4-1 combines with J gene TRBJ1-1; D possibly corresponds to TRBD1 (5 bases). From germline, CDR1 is MGHRA and CDR2 YSYEKL. There are 14 residues in the CDR3. Trimming stripped 1 base from V and 4 bases from J, with 10 bases between. CDR3 sequence: CASSQGLGATEAFF. In nucleotides, the CDR3 is TGCGCCAGCAGCCAAGGGCTCGGGGCCACTGAAGCTTTCTTT.

The chain employs TRBV20-1 and TRBJ1-4; D ambiguous. Germline V gives CDR1 DFQATT, CDR2 SNEGSKA (reference sequence). The length of the CDR3 is 15 residues. V lost 1 base and J lost 3, with 12 bases in between. The CDR3 DNA reads TGCAGTGCTAGAGCCCTGAAGGGTTCTAATGAAAAACTGTTTTTT. Its protein product is CSARALKGSNEKLFF.

The chain couples TRBV6-6 to TRBJ2-7, with 8 bases fitting TRBD2. Looked up from germline, CDR1 is MNHNY and CDR2 is SVGAGI (reference sequence). This CDR3 has 14 amino acids. J gave up 1 base and V 6 bases, and 5 bases lay outside the gene matches. CDR3 in DNA: TGTGCCAGCAGGGAGGAGCGGGGGTCCTACGAGCAGTACTTC. Amino acids: CASREERGSYEQYF.